The entry below describes one TCR beta chain. Which antigen it targets is not known. The sample holds no much larger clone one base away, and base qualities are not on file. One collaborating source in Seattle enrolled patients during active infection and followed them longitudinally through the course of disease. Whole blood was collected in K2EDTA tubes by collaborating institutions according to the institutions' own protocols. For TCRbeta analysis, collaborator samples were shipped as frozen whole blood, as isolated PBMCs, or as DNA extracted from either sample type. This specimen comes from a study of blood T cell repertoires in COVID-19 (dated by TCRdb to 2018 to 2021). About the study as a whole: The collaborator samples originated in the United States, Italy and Spain and spanned the acute and convalescent phases of COVID-19. HLA class I and class II types, where available, came from metadata supplied by the sample provider rather than from assay-based typing. The prospective study material was composed of cDNA or gDNA derived from T cells, B-cell-depleted T cells, or PBMCs. The samples were drawn from two sources: the first 160 participants of the ongoing ImmuneRACE study, and 1,200 or so subjects contributed by 6 global collaborators. Sample metadata almost always included a de-identified subject ID, COVID-19 status, age in years and sex. The dataset comprised deeply sampled blood TCRbeta repertoires from subjects exposed to, actively infected with, or recovered from COVID-19. The repertoires were made available in a free public database intended to serve as a resource for research on the immune response to SARS-CoV-2.

The investigation overall reported the following: Clinical and demographic metadata were provided uncurated, with the amount varying by source and participant.

Here V drops 7 bases and J drops 14 bases, and the junction holds 4 bases not matched to any gene. There are 11 amino acids in the CDR3, from cysteine to phenylalanine inclusive. Kept here is only the CDR3 DNA, which spans 33 bases and is read in frame from base 1. The germline V gene (reference sequence) provides CDR1 MNHNY and CDR2 SVGAGI. TCRbeta CDR3 regions were amplified from genomic DNA by means of the immunoSEQ Assay, a bias-controlled multiplex PCR. Per the original workflow: The number of nucleated cells in each sample was estimated from the amplification of reference gene primers within the assay. Sequence reads were collapsed and filtered to measure the absolute abundance of every unique TCRbeta CDR3 rearrangement. For each sample, productive Simpson clonality was calculated as the square root of Simpson's diversity index across productive rearrangements. TCRdb provides this immuneACCESS table in a form limited to in-frame rearrangements. Some clones are lacking; in checked studies, under half of them reflect an unresolved V gene, and why the rest are absent is not known. V and J calls plus clone size are reproduced from that table; the DNA served to infer D and trimming. The sample table lists about 160,000 clones, more than 85% of them with a count of one. The ten largest make up around 0.6% of the sample.

Sequencing was carried out using peripheral blood. The receptor comes from a man in his sixties with COVID-19, enrolled during active disease. The V and J segments used are TRBV6-6 and TRBJ1-6; a stretch of 8 junction bases matches TRBD1. CDR3 region: CASNLQGALHF. The bases read TGTGCCAGCAATTTACAGGGGGCCCTCCACTTT.